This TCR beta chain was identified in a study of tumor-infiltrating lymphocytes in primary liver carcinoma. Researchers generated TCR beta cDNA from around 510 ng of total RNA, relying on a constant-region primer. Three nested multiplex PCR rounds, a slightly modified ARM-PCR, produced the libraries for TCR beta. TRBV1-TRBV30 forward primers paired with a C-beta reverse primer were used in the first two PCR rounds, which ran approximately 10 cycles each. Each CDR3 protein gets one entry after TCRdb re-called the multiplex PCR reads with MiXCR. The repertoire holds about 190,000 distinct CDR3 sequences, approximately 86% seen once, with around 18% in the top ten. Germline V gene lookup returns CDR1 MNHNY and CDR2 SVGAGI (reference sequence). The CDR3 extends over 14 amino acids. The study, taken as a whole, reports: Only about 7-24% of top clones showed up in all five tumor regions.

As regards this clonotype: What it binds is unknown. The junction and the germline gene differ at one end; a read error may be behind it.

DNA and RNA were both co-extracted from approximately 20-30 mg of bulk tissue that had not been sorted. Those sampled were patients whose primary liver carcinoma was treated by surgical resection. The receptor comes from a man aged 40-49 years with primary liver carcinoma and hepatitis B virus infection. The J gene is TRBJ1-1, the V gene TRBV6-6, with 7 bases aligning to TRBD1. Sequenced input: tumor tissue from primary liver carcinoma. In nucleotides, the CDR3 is TGTGACAGCCCCGGGGACAGTAAGAACACTGAAGCTTTCTTT. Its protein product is CDSPGDSKNTEAFF.